Below, one TCR beta chain is given with its context. The antigen is not known. Losses at the gene ends were 5 bases for V and 9 bases for J; bases not matched to a gene: 7. This CDR3 contains 14 residues. CDR1 and CDR2 (germline): MNHEY, SVGAGI. CD8 cells regarded as naive lacked CD45RO, were positively chosen for CCR7, and omitted terminally differentiated effector memory CD45RA+ cells. All donors were healthy HIV-negative adults lacking recent acute infections or vaccinations. The record originates from a study of shared clonotypes between healthy human individuals. Looking at the study overall: For every donor, three CD4 naive, three CD4 memory, two CD8 naive and one CD8 memory plates were used. Study findings and constraints: Generally, naive subsets (rather than memory subsets) showed larger estimated richness. Non-shared clonotypes had lower generation probabilities than those shared by all four donors.

Libraries were prepared by immunoSEQ multiplex PCR; TCRdb keeps only in-frame clonotypes and omits some of them. The sample has around 2.1 million clones, just over 90% seen once; the top ten hold 1.7%. The source is a man aged 18 to 30 in good health. Some clones in this sample may be carry-over from other donors' samples. Material for sequencing was naive CD8+ T cells from PBMCs. The V call is TRBV6-5, the J call TRBJ2-1; 10 bases agree with TRBD2. In DNA form, the CDR3 reads TGTGCCAGCAGTCGGCTAGCGGGAGAGGTTGAGCAGTTCTTC. Translation: CASSRLAGEVEQFF.